This T cell receptor (beta chain) was captured by sequencing in a study of blood T cell repertoires in COVID-19. Whole-study context: Specimens from acute and convalescent COVID-19 originated in the United States, Italy and Spain. Nucleic acid was either cDNA or gDNA, and it came from T cells, B-cell-depleted T cells, or PBMCs.

Per the study methods: Scientists estimated how many nucleated cells there were by amplifying reference gene primers. The table came from immunoSEQ multiplex PCR; TCRdb's copy has only in-frame clones and leaves some out. The V and J calls and clone size were taken over from that table, and D and trimming were inferred from the DNA. This sample yields about 200,000 clones, of which around 85% are seen a single time; approximately 0.66% belongs to the top ten. V was pared by 0 bases and J by 4 bases, with 12 bases between. This CDR3 is built from 15 residues. Germline CDR1 is KGHSH and CDR2 is LQKENI.

V is TRBV18 and J is TRBJ1-1; a weak D match, TRBD1 (5 bases). The TCR originated in a man aged 35-49 years with acute or convalescent COVID-19. The sequencing input was peripheral blood. CDR3 DNA: TGTGCCAGCTCACCACCGGCGGGGGTCGGCACTGAAGCTTTCTTT. Protein product: CASSPPAGVGTEAFF.